This record covers a single T cell receptor (beta chain). Its antigen remains unknown. The V gene lost 5 bases and the J gene lost 0 bases, with 12 bases spanning the gap. Germline lookup yields CDR1 SGHRS and CDR2 YFSETQ. This CDR3 has 15 residues. Populations obtained by sorting all exceeded 95% purity. These data originate in a study of beta chain features in type 1 diabetes. The study, taken as a whole, reports: cDNA-based reads could over-represent cells with high TCR expression. Across all four CD4+ subsets, people with type 1 diabetes showed modestly shorter TCRB CDR3s. VDJ junctions in type 1 diabetes patients carried more deletions and fewer insertions.

Sequencing targeted expressed TCRB transcripts, as all isolated RNA had been reverse transcribed. Naive, central memory and regulatory T cell samples produced a mean of about 4 million reads. The method was immunoSEQ multiplex PCR; TCRdb's version includes in-frame clones alone and lacks a portion of them. This repertoire shows a few hundred thousand clones, about 14% found once; its top ten account for approximately 0.016%. Sample: naive CD4+ T cells from blood. The sequence was obtained from a woman aged 18-29 years with type 1 diabetes. The chain is built from TRBV5-1 and TRBJ2-1; a weak D match, TRBD2 (6 bases). Here the CDR3 DNA reads TGCGCCAGCAGTGGCGGGGCGAGCTCCTACAATGAGCAGTTCTTC. This gives the protein CASSGGASSYNEQFF.